The 24 T cell receptor beta chains below come from one sample, sequenced in a study of early T cells in non-severe SARS-CoV-2 infection. TCRdb independently ran MiXCR on the 5' RACE reads; one entry per CDR3 protein. The repertoire holds about 50,000 distinct CDR3 sequences, with roughly a tenth as singletons. The sequencing here drew on whole blood, taken at baseline. Receptors originate from an adult who was a healthcare worker with PCR-confirmed SARS-CoV-2 infection or an uninfected control (not recorded which).

This clonotype was observed a handful of times. This sequence joins TRBV18 and TRBJ2-1, with unresolved D. Germline V gene sequence: CDR1 KGHSH, CDR2 LQKENI. V lost 1 base and J 2 bases, leaving 9 bases between the germline ends. The length of the CDR3 is 15 residues. CDR3 sequence: CASSPLETTYNEQFF. CDR3 bases: TGTGCCAGCTCACCACTGGAAACAACCTACAATGAGCAGTTCTTC.

This clonotype was counted only a few times. This chain joins TRBV19 and TRBJ2-3; D remains unclear. V was clipped by 5 bases and J by 1 base, with 7 bases between them. Germline-derived CDR1 and CDR2 are LNHDA and SQIVND (reference sequence). CDR3 length: 13 residues. The CDR3 is CASSPSGTDTQYF. Written as DNA, the CDR3 is TGTGCCAGTAGTCCATCAGGCACAGATACGCAGTATTTT.

This clonotype was observed a few times. The chain joins TRBV7-6 to TRBJ2-3; D ambiguous. V lost 1 base and J lost 4, with 9 bases in between. CDR3 length: 14 amino acids. Germline assignment: CDR1 SGHVS and CDR2 FNYEAQ. DNA of the CDR3: TGTGCCAGCAGCTTAGAGCAGTTCGCAGATACGCAGTATTTT. This codes for CASSLEQFADTQYF.

The chain employs TRBV18 and TRBJ2-7; TRBD1 matches at 7 bases. The V gene end was trimmed by 3 bases and the J gene end by 6 bases; junction bases not matched to a gene: 8. Germline V lookup: CDR1 KGHSH, CDR2 LQKENI. CDR3 length: 14 residues. For the CDR3, the DNA is TGTGCCAGCTCACCGGAGACAGGGCCAGCCGAGCAGTACTTC. This translates into CASSPETGPAEQYF.

This clonotype came up a few times. The chain couples TRBV14 to TRBJ2-3; D not resolved. V lost 1 base and J lost 4, with 12 bases in between. Germline V gene sequence: CDR1 SGHDN, CDR2 FVKESK. The CDR3 is 15 amino acids. CDR3 bases: TGTGCCAGCAGCCAAGGCTGGGCTCGGGCAGATACGCAGTATTTT. Amino acid sequence: CASSQGWARADTQYF.

This clonotype was seen at least ten times. The rearrangement uses TRBV9 and TRBJ1-1; D remains ambiguous. V was shortened by 4 bases and J by 4 bases, with 8 bases between the two germline ends. The CDR3 contains 12 residues. The germline gives CDR1 SGDLS, CDR2 YYNGEE. As DNA, the CDR3 is TGTGCCAGCAGCAGGGAATTCACTGAAGCTTTCTTT. Its protein product is CASSREFTEAFF. Complete variable domain (other parts from reference TRBV9 and TRBJ1-1): DSGVTQTPKHLITATGQRVTLRCSPRSGDLSVYWYQQSLDQGLQFLIQYYNGEERAKGNILERFSAQQFPDLHSELNLSSLELGDSALYFCASSREFTEAFFGQGTRLTVV.

The CDR3 nucleotides are TGCGCCAGCAGCTTGGGCGGGAGCTCCTATAATTCACCCCTCCACTTT. This sequence encodes CASSLGGSSYNSPLHF. J is TRBJ1-6 and V is TRBV5-1, with D unclear. From germline, CDR1 is SGHRS and CDR2 YFSETQ. This CDR3 region has 16 residues. Trimming took off 0 bases at V and 0 bases at J, with 7 bases between the two ends.

This clonotype was seen repeatedly, ten times or more. CDR3 nucleotides: TGTGCCAGCAGCTTGGGAGGGAAAGAGACCCAGTACTTC. Translating it yields CASSLGGKETQYF. This rearrangement joins TRBV7-9 to TRBJ2-5; 7 bases are a match to TRBD2. Germline values: CDR1 SEHNR, CDR2 FQNEAQ (reference sequence). The CDR3 sequence is 13 residues long. The V and J ends lost 3 bases and 3 bases, in that order; junction bases with no gene match: 1.

This clonotype showed up many times. The chain links TRBV2 to TRBJ2-2; D unclear. The V gene lost 3 bases and the J gene lost 5 bases, with 1 base spanning the gap. CDR3 length: 11 residues. The germline gives CDR1 SNHLY, CDR2 FYNNEI. CDR3 loop: CASSDTGELFF. The CDR3 DNA reads TGTGCCAGCAGTGATACCGGGGAGCTGTTTTTT.

This clonotype has a count of ten or more. The chain employs TRBV2 and TRBJ2-1; D is possibly TRBD1 or TRBD2 (5 bases each). Germline V gene sequence: CDR1 SNHLY, CDR2 FYNNEI. Trimming took 2 bases from V and 1 from J, leaving 12 bases between them. This CDR3 has 16 amino acids. The CDR3 here is CASSELGERSYNEQFF. The CDR3 nucleotides read TGTGCCAGCAGTGAATTGGGGGAAAGGTCCTACAATGAGCAGTTCTTC.

This clonotype turned up a few times. The CDR3 nucleotides are TGCGCCAGCAGCTTCGGAATAGCGGGAGGGCCATCCTACAATGAGCAGTTCTTC. Translating it yields CASSFGIAGGPSYNEQFF. The chain is built from TRBV5-1 and TRBJ2-1, with TRBD2 identical over 11 bases. V gave up 2 bases and J gave up 1 base; unmatched junction bases: 8. The CDR3 totals 18 residues. The germline V gene has CDR1 SGHRS and CDR2 YFSETQ.

This clonotype has at least ten counts. The gene calls are TRBV11-3 and TRBJ1-3; perhaps TRBD1 as D (5 bases). This CDR3 spans 13 amino acids. Looked up from germline, CDR1 is SGHNT and CDR2 is YENEEA. V dropped 5 bases and J dropped 6 bases, with 11 bases sitting between them. Here the CDR3 DNA reads TGTGCCAGCAGCATCGGGGCTGAAAACACCATATATTTT. It codes for CASSIGAENTIYF.

There are many counts of this clonotype. V and J are TRBV3-1 and TRBJ2-3; D is unclear. V lost 1 base and J lost 0, with 5 bases in between. The CDR3 is 14 amino acids. Germline V gives CDR1 LGHDT, CDR2 YNNKEL (reference sequence). The CDR3 spells CASSQGSSTDTQYF. Written as DNA, the CDR3 is TGTGCCAGCAGCCAAGGTTCTAGCACAGATACGCAGTATTTT.

This CDR3 reads CASSLSSGLDGYTF. The CDR3 coding sequence is TGTGCCAGCAGTTTATCTTCCGGGTTGGATGGCTACACCTTC. V gene TRBV28 combines with J gene TRBJ1-2; D is unresolved. The germline gives CDR1 MDHEN, CDR2 SYDVKM. The V gene lost 1 base and the J gene lost 6 bases, with 12 bases spanning the gap. The CDR3 is 14 residues long.

This chain uses TRBV20-1 with TRBJ1-3, with TRBD1 identical over 8 bases. V dropped 6 bases and J dropped 6; count of bases not matched to a gene: 10. Germline V CDR1 and CDR2: DFQATT, SNEGSKA (reference sequence). This CDR3 is built from 14 residues. Written as DNA, the CDR3 is TGCAGTGCCAAACCGGGACAGGAAGAAAACACCATATATTTT. Protein: CSAKPGQEENTIYF.

The table lists this clonotype with many counts. V usage is TRBV7-8 and J usage is TRBJ2-7, with TRBD2 as a possible D gene (6 bases). The germline V gene has CDR1 SGHVS and CDR2 FQNEAQ. V lost 5 bases, J lost 3 bases, and 17 bases lay in between. This CDR3 comprises 15 residues. DNA of the CDR3: TGTGCCAGCAGCCAAGCCAGCGGGCCGTACTACGAGCAGTACTTC. This gives the protein CASSQASGPYYEQYF. The variable domain in full, completed from reference TRBV7-8 and TRBJ2-7, reads GAGVSQSPRYKVAKRGQDVALRCDPISGHVSLFWYQQALGQGPEFLTYFQNEAQLDKSGLPSDRFFAERPEGSVSTLKIQRTQQEDSAVYLCASSQASGPYYEQYFGPGTRLTVT.

This clonotype was picked up many times. This chain links TRBV5-1 with TRBJ2-7; 7 bases map to TRBD2. Trimming took 0 bases from V and 5 from J; bases not matched to a gene: 5. The CDR3 extends over 14 amino acids. Germline V gene lookup returns CDR1 SGHRS and CDR2 YFSETQ. Here the CDR3 reads CASSLAGGVHEQYF. CDR3 bases: TGCGCCAGCAGCTTGGCGGGAGGCGTCCACGAGCAGTACTTC.

The chain couples TRBV6-5 to TRBJ2-1; 13 positions agree with TRBD2. CDR3 length: 15 amino acids. Unmatched junction bases numbered 4, after V lost 6 bases and J lost 5 bases. CDR1 is MNHEY, CDR2 SVGAGI, per germline. The CDR3 region is CASSSLAGGNNEQFF. Written as DNA, the CDR3 is TGTGCCAGCAGCTCACTAGCGGGAGGGAACAATGAGCAGTTCTTC.

The chain employs TRBV7-6 and TRBJ2-2, with D perhaps matching TRBD1 (6 bases). Between the trimmed V and J ends, which lost 5 bases and 5 bases, there was a span of 24 bases. Germline V lookup: CDR1 SGHVS, CDR2 FNYEAQ. The length of the CDR3 is 18 residues. The CDR3 is CASSPPGIRTADTGELFF. For the CDR3, the DNA is TGTGCCAGCAGCCCCCCGGGGATTCGGACAGCCGATACCGGGGAGCTGTTTTTT.

This clonotype occurred a few times. The rearrangement uses TRBV20-1 and TRBJ1-2; possibly TRBD1 for D (6 bases). This CDR3 is 12 amino acids long. Deletions cut 2 bases from V and 8 bases from J, with 12 bases between. Looked up from germline, CDR1 is DFQATT and CDR2 is SNEGSKA (reference sequence). The DNA of the CDR3 is TGCAGTGCTAGATGGGGAGGGGGAGGCTACACCTTC. This translates into CSARWGGGGYTF.

This clonotype has only a few counts. The gene calls are TRBV29-1 and TRBJ2-5; perhaps TRBD2 as D (5 bases). The CDR3 contains 14 residues. Germline lookup yields CDR1 SQVTM and CDR2 ANQGSEA. V dropped 4 bases and J dropped 4 bases, with 16 bases sitting between them. CDR3 residues: CSVGVKGRGETQYF. DNA for the CDR3: TGCAGCGTTGGTGTAAAGGGTCGGGGAGAGACCCAGTACTTC. The variable domain in full, completed from reference TRBV29-1 and TRBJ2-5, reads SAVISQKPSRDICQRGTSLTIQCQVDSQVTMMFWYRQQPGQSLTLIATANQGSEATYESGFVIDKFPISRPNLTFSTLTVSNMSPEDSSIYLCSVGVKGRGETQYFGPGTRLLVL.

This chain uses TRBV7-9 with TRBJ2-7; D is possibly TRBD1 (5 bases). V dropped 3 bases and J dropped 6 bases, with 12 bases sitting between them. CDR1 SEHNR and CDR2 FQNEAQ come from the germline V gene (reference sequence). The CDR3 spans 13 residues. The DNA of the CDR3 is TGTGCCAGCAGCTTCCAGGGCTCCGGCGAGCAGTACTTC. The encoded protein is CASSFQGSGEQYF.

This clonotype was observed many times. V is TRBV6-5 and J is TRBJ1-5, with TRBD1 matching 10 bases. V lost 9 bases and J lost 4; bases outside the gene matches: 3. Germline values: CDR1 MNHEY, CDR2 SVGAGI. The CDR3 consists of 13 residues. The CDR3 nucleotides are TGTGCCAGTGGGACAGGGGTAAATCAGCCCCAGCATTTT. This codes for CASGTGVNQPQHF.

This clonotype was counted many times. The chain has TRBV7-9 and TRBJ2-7; D is uncertain. This CDR3 comprises 14 residues. In germline, CDR1 is SEHNR, CDR2 FQNEAQ (reference sequence). The V end was cut by 5 bases, the J end by 3 bases, with 14 bases between. DNA of the CDR3: TGTGCCAGCAGCCGGCCGTTGGTCTTCTACGAGCAGTACTTC. Residues: CASSRPLVFYEQYF.